One TCR beta chain is described in this entry. Its antigen is unknown. Construction of the TCRbeta library involved unique molecular identifiers. MiXCR, applied by TCRdb to the PCR reads, yields one record per CDR3 protein. The table shows about 470,000 distinct CDR3 sequences, with around 46% occurring only once. The sample is drawn from a study of T-cell reconstitution after alpha-beta-depleted transplantation in children. Study-level findings and limits: There were some patients whose high TCRbeta diversity at day 60 came from surviving recipient T cells and thymic progenitors. In patients about two months after transplant, alpha-beta T cells reportedly arose from several hundred expanded graft clones. A year had passed since transplant, and T-cell counts and diversity by then came mostly from newly produced T cells.

CDR1 is SGHTA and CDR2 is FQGNSA in the germline V gene. The CDR3 runs 15 residues. Trimming took 5 bases from V and 0 from J, leaving 14 bases between them. The chain joins TRBV7-2 to TRBJ2-7; D may be TRBD2 (5 bases). This clonotype was obtained from a girl aged 2-10 years with aplastic anemia, due to receive a stem cell transplant. The starting material was PBMCs, obtained before TCRalphabeta/CD19-depleted stem cell transplant. In DNA, the CDR3 is TGTGCCAGCAGCCAAAGGACTCAGAGCTCCTACGAGCAGTACTTC. Translated: CASSQRTQSSYEQYF. Supplemented by reference TRBV7-2 and TRBJ2-7, the full variable domain reads GAGVSQSPSNKVTEKGKDVELRCDPISGHTALYWYRQSLGQGLEFLIYFQGNSAPDKSGLPSDRFSAERTGGSVSTLTIQRTQQEDSAVYLCASSQRTQSSYEQYFGPGTRLTVT.